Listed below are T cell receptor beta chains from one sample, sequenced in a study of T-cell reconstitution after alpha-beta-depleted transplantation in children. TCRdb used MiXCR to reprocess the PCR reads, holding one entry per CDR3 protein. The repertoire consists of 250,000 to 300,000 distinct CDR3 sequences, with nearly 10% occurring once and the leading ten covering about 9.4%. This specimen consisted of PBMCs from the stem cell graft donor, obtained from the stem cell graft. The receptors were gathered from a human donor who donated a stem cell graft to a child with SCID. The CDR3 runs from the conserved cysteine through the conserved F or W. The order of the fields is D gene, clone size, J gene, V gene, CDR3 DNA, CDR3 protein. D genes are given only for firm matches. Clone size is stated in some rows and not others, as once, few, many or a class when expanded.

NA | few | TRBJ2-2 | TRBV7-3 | TGTGCCAGCAGCCCACAGCTCAGGGCATTTCACACCGGGGAGCTGTTTTTT | CASSPQLRAFHTGELFF
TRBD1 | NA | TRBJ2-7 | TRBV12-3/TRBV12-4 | TGTGCCAGCAGCCAGGACAGGGGAGTGCAAGTTATGGCCTACGAGCAGTACTTC | CASSQDRGVQVMAYEQYF
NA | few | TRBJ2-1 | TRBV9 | TGTGCCAGCAGCGTCGATCTAGGGAGTGAGCAGTTCTTC | CASSVDLGSEQFF
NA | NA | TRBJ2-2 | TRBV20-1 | TGCAGTGCTAGAAAGGAAATCTGGAGGGACACCGGGGAGCTGTTTTTT | CSARKEIWRDTGELFF
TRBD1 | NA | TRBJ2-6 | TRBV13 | TGTGCCAGCAGCTTGGGACAGGCTATGCGGGGGGCCAACGTCCTGACTTTC | CASSLGQAMRGANVLTF
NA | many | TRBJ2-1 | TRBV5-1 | TGCGCCAGCAATGGCGAAAACTCCTACAATGAGCAGTTCTTC | CASNGENSYNEQFF
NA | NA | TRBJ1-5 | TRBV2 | TGTGCCAGCAGTGAAGATATGGGTTCCCTAAATCAGCCCCAGCATTTT | CASSEDMGSLNQPQHF
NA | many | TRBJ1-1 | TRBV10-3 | TGTGCCATCAGTGACAGCCCGAACACTGAAGCTTTCTTT | CAISDSPNTEAFF
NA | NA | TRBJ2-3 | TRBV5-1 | TGCGCCAGCAGCCCTGTTGGCAGCACGCAGTATTTT | CASSPVGSTQYF
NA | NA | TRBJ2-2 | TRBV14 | TGTGCCAGCAGCCGGGTGCGATTCGGCACCGGGGAGCTGTTTTTT | CASSRVRFGTGELFF
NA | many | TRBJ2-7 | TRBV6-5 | TGTGCCAGCACCTCCGGGAGCTCCTACGAGCAGTACTTC | CASTSGSSYEQYF
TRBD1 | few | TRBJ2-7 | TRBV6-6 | TGTGCCAGCAGTTACATACCAGGGGGTGAGCAGTACTTC | CASSYIPGGEQYF
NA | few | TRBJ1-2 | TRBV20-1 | TGCAGTGCTAGCGTCGGTTTAGGTGGCTACACCTTC | CSASVGLGGYTF
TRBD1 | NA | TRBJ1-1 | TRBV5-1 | TGCGCCAGCAGCATCGGGACAGGGGAACCGAACACTGAAGCTTTCTTT | CASSIGTGEPNTEAFF
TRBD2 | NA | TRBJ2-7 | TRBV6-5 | TGTGCCAGCAGTCACACAGCGGGGGGCTACGAGCAGTACTTC | CASSHTAGGYEQYF
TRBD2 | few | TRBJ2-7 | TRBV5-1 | TGCGCCAGCTTAGCGGGGAGCTACGAGCAGTACTTC | CASLAGSYEQYF
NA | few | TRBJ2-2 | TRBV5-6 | TGTGCCAGCACAGGGCGTTGGGGCACCGGGGAGCTGTTTTTT | CASTGRWGTGELFF
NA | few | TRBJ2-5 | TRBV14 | TGTGCCAGCAGCCTCGGACCAGCGGGGACCCAGTACTTC | CASSLGPAGTQYF
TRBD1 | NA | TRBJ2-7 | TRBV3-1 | TGTGCCAGCAGCCAGGAGACAGGGGGCGAGCAGTACTTC | CASSQETGGEQYF
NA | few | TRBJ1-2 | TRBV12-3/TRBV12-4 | TGTGCCAGCAGTTTCAGGCCATCAGGGTTTGACTATGGCTACACCTTC | CASSFRPSGFDYGYTF
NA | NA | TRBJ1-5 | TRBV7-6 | TGTGCCAGCAGCTTACAGACCGGCAGGGAGATTGACAATCAGCCCCAGCATTTT | CASSLQTGREIDNQPQHF
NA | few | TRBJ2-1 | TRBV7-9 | TGTGCCAGCAGCCCCAAAACAGACAGTTCCAATGAGCAGTTCTTC | CASSPKTDSSNEQFF
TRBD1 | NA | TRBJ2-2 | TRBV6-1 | TGTGCCAGCAGAGTCACAGGGGTCGGAAACACCGGGGAGCTGTTTTTT | CASRVTGVGNTGELFF
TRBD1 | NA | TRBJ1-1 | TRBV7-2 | TGTGCCAGCAGCTTATTAGGCCTATCAGGGGGCAAGAACACTGAAGCTTTCTTT | CASSLLGLSGGKNTEAFF
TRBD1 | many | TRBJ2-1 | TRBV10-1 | TGCGCCAGCAGTGATGGACAGGCATACAATGAGCAGTTCTTC | CASSDGQAYNEQFF
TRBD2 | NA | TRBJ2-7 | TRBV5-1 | TGCGCCAGCAGCAATTTAGCGGGGGTTGACGAGCAGTACTTC | CASSNLAGVDEQYF
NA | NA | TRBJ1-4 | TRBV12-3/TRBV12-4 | TGTGCCAGCGCGAGACAGGCAGGGAATGAAAAACTGTTTTTT | CASARQAGNEKLFF
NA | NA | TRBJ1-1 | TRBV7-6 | TGTGCCGGTGGAGGGGGCACTGAAGCTTTCTTT | CAGGGGTEAFF
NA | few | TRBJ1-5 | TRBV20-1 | TGCAGTGCTAGAGATCCGTATCAGCCCCAGCATTTT | CSARDPYQPQHF
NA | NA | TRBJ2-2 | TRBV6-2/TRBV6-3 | TGTGCCACCTCATTCACCGGGGAGCTGTTTTTT | CATSFTGELFF
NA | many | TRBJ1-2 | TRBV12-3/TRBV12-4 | TGTGCCAGCAGTTTAACAGGAGTGGATGGCTACACCTTC | CASSLTGVDGYTF
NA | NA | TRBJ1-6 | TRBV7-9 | TGTGCCAGCAGCTTTACCCCCGGGGGTCATAATTCACCCCTCCACTTT | CASSFTPGGHNSPLHF
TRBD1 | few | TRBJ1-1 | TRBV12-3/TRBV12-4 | TGTGCCAGCAGGCCCGACAGGGGATGGACTGAAGCTTTCTTT | CASRPDRGWTEAFF
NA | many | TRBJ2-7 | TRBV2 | TGTGCCAGCAGTGATGGGTACTTC | CASSDGYF
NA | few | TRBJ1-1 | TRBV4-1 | TGCGCCAGCAGCGCCCGGGACGAAGCTTTCTTT | CASSARDEAFF
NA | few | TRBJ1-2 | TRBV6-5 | TGTGCCAGCAGTTACGGACCGAACTATGGCTACACCTTC | CASSYGPNYGYTF
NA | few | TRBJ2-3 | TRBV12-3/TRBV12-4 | TGTGCCAGCAGCCCCCTGAGGGGGCTCGGGACTTCAGATACGCAGTATTTT | CASSPLRGLGTSDTQYF
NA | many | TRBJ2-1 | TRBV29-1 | TGCAGCGTTGTCGTCCCAGCCCCGTACAATGAGCAGTTCTTC | CSVVVPAPYNEQFF
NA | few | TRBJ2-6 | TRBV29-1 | TGCAGCGTTGAAACCGGCTCTGGGGCCAACGTCCTGACTTTC | CSVETGSGANVLTF
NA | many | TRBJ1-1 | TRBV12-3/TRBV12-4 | TGTGCCAGCAGTTTAGCGCGGGGCACTGAAGCTTTCTTT | CASSLARGTEAFF
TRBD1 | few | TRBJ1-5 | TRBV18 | TGTGCCAGCTCCCCCGGACAGGAGAAGAATCAGCCCCAGCATTTT | CASSPGQEKNQPQHF
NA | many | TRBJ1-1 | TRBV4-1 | TGCGCCAGCAGCCAAGATGCCGGGAACACTGAAGCTTTCTTT | CASSQDAGNTEAFF
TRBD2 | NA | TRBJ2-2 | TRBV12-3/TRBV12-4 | TGTGCCAGCAGTAGCGGGGGGGCCGCCGGGGAGCTGTTTTTT | CASSSGGAAGELFF
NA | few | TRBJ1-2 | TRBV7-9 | TGTGCCAGCAGCCGACGGACCGGGGTTGGGGACTATGGCTACACCTTC | CASSRRTGVGDYGYTF
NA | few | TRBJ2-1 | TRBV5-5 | TGTGCCAGCAGCTTGGCATTTGAGCAGTTCTTC | CASSLAFEQFF
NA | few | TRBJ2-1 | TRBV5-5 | TGTGCCAGCAGCTTATTGGGGGAGAGGCAGTTCTTC | CASSLLGERQFF
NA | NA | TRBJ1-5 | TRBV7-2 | TGTGCCAGCAGCTTAAGGCAGCAGACACTGCATTTT | CASSLRQQTLHF
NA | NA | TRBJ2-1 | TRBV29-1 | TGCAGCGTGGAAGGACAGGCCTCCCGAGCGGGCAATGAGCAGTTCTTC | CSVEGQASRAGNEQFF